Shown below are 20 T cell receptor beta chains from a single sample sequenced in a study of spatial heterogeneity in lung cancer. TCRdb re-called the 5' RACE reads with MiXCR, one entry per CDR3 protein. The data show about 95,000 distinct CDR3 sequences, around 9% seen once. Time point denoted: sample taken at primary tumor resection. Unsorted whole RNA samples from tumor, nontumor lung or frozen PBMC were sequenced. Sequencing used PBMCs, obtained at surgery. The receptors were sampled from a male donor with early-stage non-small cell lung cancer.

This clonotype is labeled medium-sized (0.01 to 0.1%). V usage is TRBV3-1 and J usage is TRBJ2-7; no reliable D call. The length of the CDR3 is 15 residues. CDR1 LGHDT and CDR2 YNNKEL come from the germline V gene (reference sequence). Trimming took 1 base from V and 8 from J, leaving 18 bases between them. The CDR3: CASSQGNPDVAQQYF. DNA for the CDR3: TGTGCCAGCAGCCAAGGGAACCCGGACGTGGCACAGCAGTACTTC.

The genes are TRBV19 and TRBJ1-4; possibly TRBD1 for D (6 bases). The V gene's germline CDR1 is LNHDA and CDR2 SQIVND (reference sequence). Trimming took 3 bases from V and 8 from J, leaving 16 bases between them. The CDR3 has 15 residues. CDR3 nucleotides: TGTGCCAGTAGTATGAAGTCCAGGGGAGACGAAAAACTGTTTTTT. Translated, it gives CASSMKSRGDEKLFF.

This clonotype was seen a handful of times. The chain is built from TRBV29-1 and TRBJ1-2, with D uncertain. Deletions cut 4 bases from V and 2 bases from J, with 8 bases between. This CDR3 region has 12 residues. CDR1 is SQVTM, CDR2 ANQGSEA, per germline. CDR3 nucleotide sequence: TGCAGCGTTGTGAAGGGAAACTATGGCTACACCTTC. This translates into CSVVKGNYGYTF.

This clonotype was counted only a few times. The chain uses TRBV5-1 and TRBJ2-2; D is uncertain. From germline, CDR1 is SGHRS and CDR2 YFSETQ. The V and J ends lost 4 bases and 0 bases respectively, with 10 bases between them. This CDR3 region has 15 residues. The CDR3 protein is CASSPRAANTGELFF. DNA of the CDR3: TGCGCCAGCAGCCCCCGGGCAGCGAACACCGGGGAGCTGTTTTTT. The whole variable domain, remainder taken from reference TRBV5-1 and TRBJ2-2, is KAGVTQTPRYLIKTRGQQVTLSCSPISGHRSVSWYQQTPGQGLQFLFEYFSETQRNKGNFPGRFSGRQFSNSRSEMNVSTLELGDSALYLCASSPRAANTGELFFGEGSRLTVL.

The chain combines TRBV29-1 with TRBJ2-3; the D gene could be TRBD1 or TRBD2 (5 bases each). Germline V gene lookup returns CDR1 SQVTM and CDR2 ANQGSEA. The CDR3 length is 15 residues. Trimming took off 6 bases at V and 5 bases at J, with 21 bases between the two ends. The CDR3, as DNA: TGCAGCGTGGCCAGTAGGGGCGGTGGGGGAGATACGCAGTATTTT. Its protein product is CSVASRGGGGDTQYF.

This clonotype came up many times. Written as DNA, the CDR3 is TGTGCCAGCAATAGACTAGCGGGAGGCACAGATACGCAGTATTTT. Protein: CASNRLAGGTDTQYF. The gene calls are TRBV28 and TRBJ2-3; 12 positions agree with TRBD2. This CDR3 has 15 amino acids. V gave up 7 bases and J gave up 1 base; unmatched junction bases: 3. Germline V gene sequence: CDR1 MDHEN, CDR2 SYDVKM.

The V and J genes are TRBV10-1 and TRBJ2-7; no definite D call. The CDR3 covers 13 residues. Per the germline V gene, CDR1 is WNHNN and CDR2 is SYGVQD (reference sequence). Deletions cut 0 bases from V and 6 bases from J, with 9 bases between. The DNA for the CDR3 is TGCGCCAGCAGTGAGTCGGTCCCCGGCGAGCAGTACTTC. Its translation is CASSESVPGEQYF.

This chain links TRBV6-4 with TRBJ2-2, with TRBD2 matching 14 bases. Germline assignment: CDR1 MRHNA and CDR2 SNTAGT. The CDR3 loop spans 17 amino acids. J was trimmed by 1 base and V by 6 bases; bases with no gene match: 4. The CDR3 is CASRGLAGGMNTGELFF. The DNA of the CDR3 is TGTGCCAGCAGAGGACTAGCGGGGGGTATGAACACCGGGGAGCTGTTTTTT.

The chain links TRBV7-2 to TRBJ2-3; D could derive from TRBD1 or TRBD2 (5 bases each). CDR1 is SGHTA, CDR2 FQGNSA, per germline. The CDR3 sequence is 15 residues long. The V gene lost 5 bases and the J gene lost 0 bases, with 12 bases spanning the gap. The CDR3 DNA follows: TGTGCCAGCAGCCTTCGAGGGGAAAGCACAGATACGCAGTATTTT. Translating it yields CASSLRGESTDTQYF.

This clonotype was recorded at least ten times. CDR3 nucleotide sequence: TGTGCCAGCAGCCCCGGGACAGGGGGTTCCTCCTACGAGCAGTACTTC. It codes for CASSPGTGGSSYEQYF. J is TRBJ2-7 and V is TRBV7-6; TRBD1 matches 11 bases. This CDR3 contains 16 residues. The germline V gene encodes CDR1 SGHVS and CDR2 FNYEAQ. J lost 0 bases, V lost 5 bases, and 6 bases had no gene match.

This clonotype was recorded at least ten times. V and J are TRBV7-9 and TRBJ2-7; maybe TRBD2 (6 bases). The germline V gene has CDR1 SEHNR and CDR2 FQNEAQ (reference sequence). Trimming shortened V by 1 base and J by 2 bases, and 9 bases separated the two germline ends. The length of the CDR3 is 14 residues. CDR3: CASSLVGGPYEQYF. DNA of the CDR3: TGTGCCAGCAGCTTAGTCGGGGGACCCTACGAGCAGTACTTC.

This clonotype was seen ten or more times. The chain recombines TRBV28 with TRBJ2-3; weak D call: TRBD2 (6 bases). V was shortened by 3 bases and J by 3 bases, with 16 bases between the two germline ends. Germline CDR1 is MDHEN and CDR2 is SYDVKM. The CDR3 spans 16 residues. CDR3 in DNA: TGTGCCAGCAGTTTTTCAGGGCGGGAAAATACAGATACGCAGTATTTT. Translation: CASSFSGRENTDTQYF.

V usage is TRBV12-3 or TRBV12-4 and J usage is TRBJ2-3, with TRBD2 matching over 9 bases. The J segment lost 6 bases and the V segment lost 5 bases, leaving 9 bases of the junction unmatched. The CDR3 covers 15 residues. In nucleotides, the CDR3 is TGTGCCAGCAGTGGTAGCGGGGGACCGGGGGATACGCAGTATTTT. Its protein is CASSGSGGPGDTQYF.

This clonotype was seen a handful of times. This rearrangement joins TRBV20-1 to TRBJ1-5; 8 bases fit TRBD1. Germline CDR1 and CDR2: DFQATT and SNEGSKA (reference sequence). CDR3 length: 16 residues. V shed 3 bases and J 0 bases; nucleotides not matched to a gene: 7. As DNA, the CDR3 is TGCAGTGCTAGGTACAGGGGGGAGTATAGCAATCAGCCCCAGCATTTT. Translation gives CSARYRGEYSNQPQHF.

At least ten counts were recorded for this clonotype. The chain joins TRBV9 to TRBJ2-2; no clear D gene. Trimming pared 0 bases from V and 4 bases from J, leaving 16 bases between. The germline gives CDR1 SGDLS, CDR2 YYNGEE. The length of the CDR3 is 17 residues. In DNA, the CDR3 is TGTGCCAGCAGCGTAGCTCGGAGTTACATTAGCACCGGGGAGCTGTTTTTT. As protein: CASSVARSYISTGELFF.

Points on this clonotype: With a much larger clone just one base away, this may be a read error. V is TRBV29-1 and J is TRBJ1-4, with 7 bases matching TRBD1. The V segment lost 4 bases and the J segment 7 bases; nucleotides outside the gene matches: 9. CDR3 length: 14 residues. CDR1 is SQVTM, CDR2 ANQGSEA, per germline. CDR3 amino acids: CSVGTGAGGEKLFF. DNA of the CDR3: TGCAGCGTTGGCACAGGGGCTGGGGGTGAAAAACTGTTTTTT.

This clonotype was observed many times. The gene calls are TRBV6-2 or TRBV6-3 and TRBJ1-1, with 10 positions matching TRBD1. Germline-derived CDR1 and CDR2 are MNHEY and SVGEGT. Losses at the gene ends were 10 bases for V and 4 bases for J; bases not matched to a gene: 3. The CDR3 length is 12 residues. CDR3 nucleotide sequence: TGTGCCACTCGGACAGGGGGCACTGAAGCTTTCTTT. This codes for CATRTGGTEAFF.

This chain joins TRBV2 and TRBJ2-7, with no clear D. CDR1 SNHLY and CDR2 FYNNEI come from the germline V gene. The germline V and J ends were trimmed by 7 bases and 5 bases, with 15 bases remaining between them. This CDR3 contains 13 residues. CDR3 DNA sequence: TGTGCCAGCACGAGCGAGTTAGCCCACGAGCAGTACTTC. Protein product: CASTSELAHEQYF.

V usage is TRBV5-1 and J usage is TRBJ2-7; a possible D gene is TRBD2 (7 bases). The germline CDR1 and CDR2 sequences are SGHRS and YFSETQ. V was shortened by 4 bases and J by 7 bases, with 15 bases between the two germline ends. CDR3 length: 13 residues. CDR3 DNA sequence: TGCGCCAGCAGCCGCGGGGGCGCGGGAGAGCAGTACTTC. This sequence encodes CASSRGGAGEQYF.

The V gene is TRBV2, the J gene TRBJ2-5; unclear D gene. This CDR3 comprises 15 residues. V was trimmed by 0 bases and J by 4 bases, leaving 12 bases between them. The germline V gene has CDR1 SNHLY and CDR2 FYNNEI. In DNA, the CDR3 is TGTGCCAGCAGTGAAGCGCTTCATGGTCTAGAGACCCAGTACTTC. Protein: CASSEALHGLETQYF.